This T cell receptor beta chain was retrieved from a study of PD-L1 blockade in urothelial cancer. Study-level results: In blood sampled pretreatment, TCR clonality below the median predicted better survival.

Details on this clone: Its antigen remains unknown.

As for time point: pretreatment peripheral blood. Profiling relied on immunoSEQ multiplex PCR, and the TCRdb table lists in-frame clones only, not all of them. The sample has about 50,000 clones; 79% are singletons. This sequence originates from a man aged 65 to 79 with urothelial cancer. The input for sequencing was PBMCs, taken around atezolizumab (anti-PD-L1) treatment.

The CDR3 is CASSKEEGANTEAFF. In nucleotides, the CDR3 is TGTGCCAGCAGCAAAGAGGAAGGGGCCAACACTGAAGCTTTCTTT. This chain uses TRBV21-1 with TRBJ1-1; the table's D call, TRBD1, was not checked against the DNA. TRBV21-1 is an annotated pseudogene. The CDR3 totals 15 residues.